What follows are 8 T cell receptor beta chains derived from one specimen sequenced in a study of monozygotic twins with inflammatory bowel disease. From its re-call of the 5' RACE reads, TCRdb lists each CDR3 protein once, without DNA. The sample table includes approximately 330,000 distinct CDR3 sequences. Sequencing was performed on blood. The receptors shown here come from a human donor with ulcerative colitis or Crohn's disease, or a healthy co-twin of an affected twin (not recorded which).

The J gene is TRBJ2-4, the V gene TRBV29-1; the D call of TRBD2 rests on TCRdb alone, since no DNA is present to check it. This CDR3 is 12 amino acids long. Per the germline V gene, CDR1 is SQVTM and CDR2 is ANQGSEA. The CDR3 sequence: CSVGTRTNIQYF.

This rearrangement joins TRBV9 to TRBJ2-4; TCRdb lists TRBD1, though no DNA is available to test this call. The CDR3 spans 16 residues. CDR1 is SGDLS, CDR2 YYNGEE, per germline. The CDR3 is CASSVAGGGLKNIQYF.

The CDR3 sequence: CSVGTSGKGYEQFF. The chain employs TRBV29-1 and TRBJ2-1; checking the TCRdb D call of TRBD2 is not possible without DNA. The CDR3 consists of 14 residues. Per the germline V gene, CDR1 is SQVTM and CDR2 is ANQGSEA.

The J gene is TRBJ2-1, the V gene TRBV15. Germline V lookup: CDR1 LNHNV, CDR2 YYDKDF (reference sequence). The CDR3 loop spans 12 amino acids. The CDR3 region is CATSRDYNEQFF.

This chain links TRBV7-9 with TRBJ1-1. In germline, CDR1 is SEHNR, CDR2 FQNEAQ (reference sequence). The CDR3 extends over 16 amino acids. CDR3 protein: CASSPPQGLQNTEAFF.

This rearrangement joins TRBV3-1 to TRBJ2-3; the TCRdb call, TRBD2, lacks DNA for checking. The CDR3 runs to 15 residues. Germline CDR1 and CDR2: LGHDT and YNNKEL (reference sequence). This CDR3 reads CASSRGAGVSDTQYF.

The CDR3 spells CSAQIWGLNGELFF. The genes are TRBV20-1 and TRBJ2-2; the D gene TCRdb calls, TRBD1, cannot be checked with no DNA. There are 14 residues in the CDR3. The V gene's germline CDR1 is DFQATT and CDR2 SNEGSKA (reference sequence).

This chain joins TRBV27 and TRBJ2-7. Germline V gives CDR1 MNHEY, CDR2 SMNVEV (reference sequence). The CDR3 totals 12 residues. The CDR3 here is CASSLPSHEQYF.